Listed here are 18 T cell receptor beta chains from one sample, sequenced in a study of OX40 agonist ivuxolimab in advanced cancers. Profiling relied on immunoSEQ multiplex PCR, and the TCRdb table lists in-frame clones only, not all of them. The sample yields about 69,000 clones, approximately 87% seen once. This material consisted of CD4+ or CD8+ T cells sorted from blood, taken in a trial of the OX40 agonist ivuxolimab. The origin of the receptors is an adult with an advanced solid tumor such as melanoma, head and neck, liver or kidney cancer.

CDR3 sequence (DNA): TGCGCCAGCAGCCCCGGTAGCAGGGGGTTAAACGAGCAGTACTTC. Translation gives CASSPGSRGLNEQYF. V is TRBV4-1 and J is TRBJ2-7; 7 bases fit TRBD1. CDR3 length: 15 residues. Germline V CDR1 and CDR2: MGHRA, YSYEKL. The V segment lost 4 bases and the J segment 5 bases; nucleotides outside the gene matches: 11.

The chain links TRBV7-9 to TRBJ1-6; no clear D. Per germline, CDR1 SEHNR and CDR2 FQNEAQ (reference sequence). Trimming removed 5 bases from V and 5 bases from J, with 10 bases in between. CDR3 length equals 14 residues. CDR3 coding DNA: TGTGCCAGCAGCAAGACAACCCATAATTCACCCCTCCACTTT. Its protein is CASSKTTHNSPLHF.

The genes are TRBV19 and TRBJ2-7; D possibly matches TRBD1 or TRBD2 (5 bases each). The V and J ends lost 4 bases and 9 bases respectively, with 13 bases between them. Germline lookup yields CDR1 LNHDA and CDR2 SQIVND (reference sequence). CDR3 length: 12 residues. The CDR3 protein is CASSKRGAPQYF. CDR3 nucleotide sequence: TGTGCCAGTAGTAAAAGAGGGGCCCCGCAGTACTTC.

The rearrangement links TRBV9 to TRBJ1-2, with D unresolved. The V gene's germline CDR1 is SGDLS and CDR2 YYNGEE. The CDR3 is made up of 11 amino acids. V lost 3 bases and J lost 4, with 4 bases in between. The CDR3 DNA reads TGTGCCAGCAGCGAGGGCTATGGCTACACCTTC. Residues: CASSEGYGYTF. Supplemented by reference TRBV9 and TRBJ1-2, the full variable domain reads DSGVTQTPKHLITATGQRVTLRCSPRSGDLSVYWYQQSLDQGLQFLIQYYNGEERAKGNILERFSAQQFPDLHSELNLSSLELGDSALYFCASSEGYGYTFGSGTRLTVV.

Here the CDR3 DNA reads TGCGCCAGCAGTTTCAGGGGTTTTACCACTGAAGCTTTCTTT. This translates into CASSFRGFTTEAFF. V usage is TRBV5-1 and J usage is TRBJ1-1; a weak D match, TRBD1 (6 bases). Per the germline V gene, CDR1 is SGHRS and CDR2 is YFSETQ. The CDR3 is 14 amino acids. V lost 5 bases to trimming and J lost 4 bases, with 15 bases between them.

This clone has more than one count but fewer than ten. The chain is built from TRBV28 and TRBJ2-7, with D perhaps TRBD2 (6 bases). V shed 8 bases and J shed 0 bases, with 14 bases lying between them. The CDR3 is 14 amino acids. Germline CDR1 MDHEN, CDR2 SYDVKM. The CDR3 protein is CASGGWPLSYEQYF. The DNA for the CDR3 is TGTGCCAGCGGGGGGTGGCCACTCTCCTACGAGCAGTACTTC.

The rearrangement uses TRBV6-1 and TRBJ2-2; 11 bases are a match to TRBD1. The germline V gene encodes CDR1 MNHNS and CDR2 SASEGT. The ends lost 4 bases at V and 4 bases at J; junction bases unmatched: 5. CDR3 length: 16 residues. This chain's CDR3 is CASSGLGTGGTGELFF. In DNA, the CDR3 is TGTGCCAGCAGTGGTCTGGGGACAGGGGGCACCGGGGAGCTGTTTTTT.

The chain carries TRBV19 and TRBJ2-3; D is undetermined. Per the germline V gene, CDR1 is LNHDA and CDR2 is SQIVND (reference sequence). V was clipped by 3 bases and J by 4 bases, with 11 bases between them. The CDR3 is 14 residues long. CDR3 protein: CASSIRSRPDTQYF. CDR3 in DNA: TGTGCCAGTAGTATCCGCAGCCGCCCAGATACGCAGTATTTT.

The chain's CDR3 is CASSGQGAVGEKLFF. CDR3 DNA: TGTGCCAGCAGCGGACAGGGGGCGGTAGGGGAAAAACTGTTTTTT. This rearrangement joins TRBV4-2 to TRBJ1-4; TRBD1 aligns across 11 bases. CDR1 is LGHNA, CDR2 YNFKEQ, per germline. V gave up 5 bases and J gave up 8 bases; unmatched junction bases: 7. This CDR3 spans 15 amino acids.

This chain connects TRBV5-5 to TRBJ1-1; D gene ambiguous. Per the germline V gene, CDR1 is SGHKS and CDR2 is YYEKEE (reference sequence). Trimming removed 0 bases from V and 0 bases from J, with 3 bases in between. This CDR3 has 13 amino acids. CDR3 bases: TGTGCCAGCAGCTTGGGTATGAACACTGAAGCTTTCTTT. Translating it yields CASSLGMNTEAFF.

The chain joins TRBV29-1 to TRBJ2-7, with 8 bases fitting TRBD1. J gave up 6 bases and V 4 bases, and 8 bases lay outside the gene matches. Germline V CDR1 and CDR2: SQVTM, ANQGSEA. This CDR3 region has 13 residues. In DNA form, the CDR3 reads TGCAGCGTTGGGGGACAGGCCCCCGGCGAGCAGTACTTC. Protein sequence: CSVGGQAPGEQYF.

V gene TRBV7-2 combines with J gene TRBJ2-3; D could derive from TRBD1 or TRBD2 (5 bases each). Germline loops: CDR1 SGHTA, CDR2 FQGNSA. V was shortened by 6 bases and J by 5 bases, with 12 bases between the two germline ends. The CDR3 extends over 13 amino acids. DNA for the CDR3: TGTGCCAGCAGTCGCACTAGGGGAGATACGCAGTATTTT. This sequence encodes CASSRTRGDTQYF.

This clone has a handful of counts. The chain employs TRBV27 and TRBJ2-7; 7 positions agree with TRBD2. The germline V gene has CDR1 MNHEY and CDR2 SMNVEV (reference sequence). The CDR3 extends over 16 amino acids. The junction had 9 bases not matched to a gene; V was cut back by 1 base and J by 3 bases. Here the CDR3 DNA reads TGTGCCAGCAGTTTATTTGGAGGGAGGGGTGGCTACGAGCAGTACTTC. It encodes CASSLFGGRGGYEQYF.

The chain links TRBV5-1 to TRBJ2-7, with TRBD1 matching over 7 bases. With 5 bases clipped from V and 5 bases from J, the junction kept 10 bases outside the gene matches. In germline, CDR1 is SGHRS, CDR2 YFSETQ. This CDR3 has 14 amino acids. The CDR3 here is CASSSGQEVHEQYF. The CDR3 DNA follows: TGCGCCAGCAGTTCCGGACAGGAGGTCCACGAGCAGTACTTC.

The gene calls are TRBV2 and TRBJ2-7; 8 positions agree with TRBD1. Germline CDR1 SNHLY, CDR2 FYNNEI. V gave up 10 bases and J gave up 5 bases; unmatched junction bases: 10. CDR3 length: 13 residues. The CDR3 reads CAMRGQGGNEQYF. The CDR3 DNA reads TGTGCCATGAGAGGACAGGGTGGCAACGAGCAGTACTTC.

The rearrangement joins TRBV28 to TRBJ2-5; 7 bases are shared with TRBD1. The CDR3 loop spans 13 amino acids. Germline V lookup: CDR1 MDHEN, CDR2 SYDVKM. V was pared by 6 bases and J by 2 bases, with 3 bases of the junction left unmatched. CDR3 nucleotide sequence: TGTGCCAGCAGAACGGGACAGCAAGAGACCCAGTACTTC. It specifies CASRTGQQETQYF.

This sequence joins TRBV14 and TRBJ1-2; D possibly corresponds to TRBD1 (5 bases). The CDR3 loop spans 17 amino acids. V lost 1 base and J lost 0, with 15 bases in between. CDR1 is SGHDN and CDR2 is FVKESK in the germline V gene. The CDR3 protein is CASSQVGGTLTNYGYTF. Written as DNA, the CDR3 is TGTGCCAGCAGCCAAGTTGGGGGGACGCTTACTAACTATGGCTACACCTTC.

The V gene is TRBV29-1, the J gene TRBJ2-1; 11 positions agree with TRBD1. The CDR3 is 14 residues long. The ends lost 7 bases at V and 7 bases at J; junction bases unmatched: 9. Germline V lookup: CDR1 SQVTM, CDR2 ANQGSEA. The chain's CDR3 is CSGTGTGGWNEQFF. CDR3 bases: TGCAGCGGAACCGGGACAGGGGGTTGGAATGAGCAGTTCTTC.